The 16 T cell receptor beta chains listed next were all sequenced from one sample in a study of blood T cells in healthy people across ages (dated by TCRdb to 2015 to 2017). The library was produced with 5' RACE. Reads for this sample came from an Illumina HiSeq 2500. A second PCR of roughly 6 to 12 cycles was performed with a sample-barcoded 5' primer and a J-beta primer mix. The public reads were reanalyzed by TCRdb: fastp trimming at Q25, MiXCR alignment, in-frame beta chains only. Rows with a matching CDR3 protein are joined into one entry that keeps the most common DNA and genes. Counted in this sample were about 780,000 distinct CDR3 sequences; around 50% of them appeared once. The leading ten clones occupy about a sixth of the sample. The source material was blood. The source is a man aged 80 or over in good health.

This clonotype was detected many times. Being one base from a much bigger clone, this may be a read error. The rearrangement uses TRBV7-8 and TRBJ2-5, with 10 bases aligning to TRBD2. The CDR3 is 14 residues long. Per germline, CDR1 SGHVS and CDR2 FQNEAQ. Trimming took 4 bases from V and 11 from J; bases not matched to a gene: 10. The CDR3 bases are TGTGCCAGCAGCTCCTACCCTAGCGGGAGCTGGCAGTACTTC. Translation gives CASSSYPSGSWQYF.

The chain uses TRBV12-3 or TRBV12-4 and TRBJ2-4, with D uncertain. The J call may be in error: the DNA end matches TRBJ2-5 better. The CDR3 contains 14 residues. The CDR3 DNA sequence: TGTGCCAGCAGTTTACGCCTGACGGGAGAGACCCAGTACTTC. It is translated as CASSLRLTGETQYF.

The chain has TRBV4-2 and TRBJ2-7; D gene unclear. Trimming removed 0 bases from V and 3 bases from J, with 6 bases in between. The CDR3 covers 13 residues. Germline CDR1 and CDR2: LGHNA and YNFKEQ. The CDR3 DNA is TGTGCCAGCAGCCAAGACTACCACTACGAGCAGTACTTC. Translated: CASSQDYHYEQYF.

The chain uses TRBV20-1 and TRBJ2-7; no clear D. The length of the CDR3 is 13 residues. Germline V gene sequence: CDR1 DFQATT, CDR2 SNEGSKA (reference sequence). Trimming pared 3 bases from V and 6 bases from J, leaving 15 bases between. CDR3 nucleotides: TGCAGTGCTAGGGGCGTTTCTTTGGGCGAGCAGTACTTC. It encodes CSARGVSLGEQYF.

In regard to this clonotype: At one end, the junction sequence differs from germline, possibly due to a read error. This chain uses TRBV7-7 with TRBJ2-5; 7 bases match TRBD2. Per germline, CDR1 SSHAT and CDR2 FNYEAQ (reference sequence). CDR3 length: 15 residues. The CDR3 nucleotides are TGTGCTAGCAGCCTAGGGAGGGGCCCCAAAGAGACCCAGTACTTC. Translation gives CASSLGRGPKETQYF.

This clonotype was counted a few times. The chain couples TRBV11-2 to TRBJ2-3; possibly TRBD1 for D (5 bases). The CDR3 is made up of 15 amino acids. V was trimmed by 5 bases and J by 2 bases, leaving 14 bases between them. Germline-derived CDR1 and CDR2 are SGHAT and FQNNGV. The CDR3 nucleotides read TGTGCCAGCAGCACCCAGGGATTCCCCACAGATACGCAGTATTTT. It codes for CASSTQGFPTDTQYF.

The chain has TRBV6-6 and TRBJ2-2, with 11 nucleotides matching TRBD1. The CDR3 runs 16 residues. Germline values: CDR1 MNHNY, CDR2 SVGAGI (reference sequence). The V and J ends lost 5 bases and 7 bases, in that order; junction bases with no gene match: 9. CDR3 region: CASSPWTGGENGELFF. CDR3 DNA: TGTGCCAGCAGTCCGTGGACAGGGGGCGAGAACGGGGAGCTGTTTTTT.

V and J are TRBV4-3 and TRBJ2-1; TRBD1 matches at 11 bases. The CDR3 contains 18 residues. The V and J ends lost 4 bases and 3 bases, in that order; junction bases with no gene match: 11. Germline V CDR1 and CDR2: LGHNA, YSLEER. This CDR3 reads CASSPYLDGTGGYNEQFF. The CDR3, as DNA: TGCGCCAGCAGCCCATACCTCGACGGGACAGGGGGCTACAATGAGCAGTTCTTC.

At least ten counts were recorded for this clonotype. This chain connects TRBV29-1 to TRBJ2-6, with D uncertain. Germline values: CDR1 SQVTM, CDR2 ANQGSEA. Deletions cut 5 bases from V and 0 bases from J, with 2 bases between. The length of the CDR3 is 12 residues. The CDR3 DNA is TGCAGCGTTAGCTCTGGGGCCAACGTCCTGACTTTC. This encodes CSVSSGANVLTF.

Concerning this clonotype: A much larger clone lies one base from this, so it may be a read error. This chain links TRBV4-3 with TRBJ2-1; TRBD2 matches at 10 bases. The germline V gene encodes CDR1 LGHNA and CDR2 YSLEER. The CDR3 loop spans 19 amino acids. Unmatched junction bases numbered 12, after V lost 4 bases and J lost 0 bases. The CDR3 DNA follows: TGCGCCAGCAGCCGAGATCGTCGGGCTAGCGGGAGCTCCTACAATGAGCAGTTCTTC. It is translated as CASSRDRRASGSSYNEQFF.

This chain joins TRBV19 and TRBJ1-2; D remains unclear. CDR3 size: 13 residues. The ends were cut back, 3 bases at V and 6 bases at J, with 11 bases in the middle. Germline CDR1 is LNHDA and CDR2 is SQIVND (reference sequence). CDR3 bases: TGTGCCAGTAGTATGTGGGGTTCGGATGGCTACACCTTC. Translation: CASSMWGSDGYTF.

This clonotype has a count of ten or more. The chain uses TRBV28 and TRBJ2-2; possibly TRBD2 for D (5 bases). The germline V gene has CDR1 MDHEN and CDR2 SYDVKM. The CDR3 consists of 13 residues. The V and J ends lost 3 bases and 7 bases respectively, with 9 bases between them. The CDR3 region is CASSLSRGGELFF. CDR3 in DNA: TGTGCCAGCAGTTTGTCTCGGGGCGGGGAGCTGTTTTTT.

This clonotype has ten or more counts. The chain carries TRBV4-3 and TRBJ2-1; D ambiguous. There are 15 residues in the CDR3. CDR1 LGHNA and CDR2 YSLEER come from the germline V gene. The V end lost 2 bases, the J end lost 0 bases, and 8 bases lay between the germline ends. The CDR3: CASSQKRSSYNEQFF. Here the CDR3 DNA reads TGCGCCAGCAGCCAAAAGAGGAGCTCCTACAATGAGCAGTTCTTC.

The J gene is TRBJ2-4, the V gene TRBV7-2; no clear D. The J call is uncertain, as TRBJ2-7 better fits the DNA end. The CDR3 loop spans 12 amino acids. CDR1 and CDR2 (germline): SGHTA, FQGNSA. CDR3 nucleotides: TGTGCCAGCAGCAGACATTTATACGAGCAGTACTTC. It translates to CASSRHLYEQYF.

This chain links TRBV18 with TRBJ2-3; D is possibly TRBD1 or TRBD2 (5 bases each). Germline V gives CDR1 KGHSH, CDR2 LQKENI. Trimming stripped 4 bases from V and 11 bases from J, with 10 bases between. The length of the CDR3 is 11 residues. The CDR3 sequence: CASSQGTRQYF. The CDR3 DNA is TGTGCCAGCTCACAGGGGACCCGGCAGTATTTT.

Ten or more counts support this clonotype. The V call is TRBV2, the J call TRBJ2-2, with D maybe TRBD1 (8 bases). Trimming stripped 8 bases from V and 3 bases from J, with 13 bases between. This CDR3 region has 14 residues. Germline CDR1 and CDR2: SNHLY and FYNNEI. CDR3 bases: TGTGCCAGCGGCACAGGGGGGGACACCGGGGAGCTGTTTTTT. It translates to CASGTGGDTGELFF.